This T cell receptor (beta chain) is from a study of T cell responses to AZD1222 COVID-19 vaccine (dated by TCRdb to about 2021). For the study in its entirety: A total of 233 trial participants underwent TCR sequencing, of whom around 200 received two doses of AZD1222 and 26 received two doses of the MenACWY control vaccine. Trial participants were enrolled by age into 18-55, 56-69 and 70-plus year subgroups, with roughly 160, 29 and 62 TCR-sequenced participants respectively. Paper-wide results and their limitations: The 56-69-year group was small, and its depth increase did not reach significance, likely because of low power. Reportedly, almost half of the unique spike-specific TCRs recognized epitopes lying outside the regions that are mutated in the B.1.351 and B.1.1.7 variants. After two AZD1222 doses, both the breadth and the depth of spike-specific TCRs were significantly higher than at day 0 and than in MenACWY recipients. The vaccine-associated CD4 TCRs covered the entire spike protein, and the dominant responses fell in regions 160-218 and 743-854. No day 14 peak-response samples were available, so repertoires were characterized only after the peak T cell response. Participants were mostly white British, with more females than males. The authors suggested clonal diversity may have been underestimated. Conclusions about previously exposed vaccinees were limited because only a handful of AZD1222 recipients were SARS-CoV-2 seropositive at baseline.

The CDR3 goes from the cysteine to the phenylalanine over 11 residues. Just the 33-base CDR3 DNA is kept, in frame starting at base 1. Cut back by 8 bases and 7 bases, the V and J ends lie 8 bases apart. The CDR3 regions of human TCRbeta chains were analyzed by immunosequencing. Concerning the study's data processing: Repertoire TCRs were matched against a reference library of SARS-CoV-2-specific TCRs generated with the MIRA antigen-specificity platform. Breadth was defined as the fraction of unique TCRs that were SARS-CoV-2-associated, and depth was defined as the fraction of total T cells that were SARS-CoV-2-associated. Using the MIRA data, each spike-specific TCR was mapped to the spike region that the TCR reacts to and placed in a CD4 or CD8 class. Log10-transformed breadth and depth values were compared by one-way ANOVA with Sidak's multiple comparisons tests. TCRdb's version of the immuneACCESS table is confined to in-frame rearrangements and falls short of the full clone set. An unresolved V gene accounts for under half of the shortfall where checked; the remainder is of unknown origin. From that table come the V and J calls and clone size; the DNA was used to work out D and trimming. Present in this sample are 100,000 or so clones, about 82% of which were seen just once. Less than 6.5% of the sample comes from the top ten.

The time point label of this sample denotes: about 28 days (+/-7) after the second vaccine dose. Because spike-specific TCR depth and breadth did not differ between the two schedules, AZD1222 recipients who got a second dose at roughly 4 weeks were pooled with those who got a second dose at roughly 12 weeks. The vaccinee samples were drawn from two UK trials, COV001 and COV002, one of which was a single-blind randomized controlled phase 2/3 trial testing AZD1222 (ChAdOx1 nCoV-19) in healthy adults. For TCRbeta chain sequencing, PBMC samples were collected from trial participants at day 0 and at day 28 after the second dose. Of note for this clone: The antigen it recognizes is unknown. The record has no base qualities; no much larger clone is one base away.

This specimen consisted of peripheral blood, obtained 28 days after the second AZD1222 dose. This receptor was taken from an adult who received the AZD1222 COVID-19 vaccine. The sequence joins TRBV12-3 or TRBV12-4 to TRBJ2-2; a weak D assignment points to TRBD1 (5 bases agree). The nucleotide sequence reads TGTGCCAGCCGAAGGGGCGGGGAGCTGTTTTTT. It translates to CASRRGGELFF.